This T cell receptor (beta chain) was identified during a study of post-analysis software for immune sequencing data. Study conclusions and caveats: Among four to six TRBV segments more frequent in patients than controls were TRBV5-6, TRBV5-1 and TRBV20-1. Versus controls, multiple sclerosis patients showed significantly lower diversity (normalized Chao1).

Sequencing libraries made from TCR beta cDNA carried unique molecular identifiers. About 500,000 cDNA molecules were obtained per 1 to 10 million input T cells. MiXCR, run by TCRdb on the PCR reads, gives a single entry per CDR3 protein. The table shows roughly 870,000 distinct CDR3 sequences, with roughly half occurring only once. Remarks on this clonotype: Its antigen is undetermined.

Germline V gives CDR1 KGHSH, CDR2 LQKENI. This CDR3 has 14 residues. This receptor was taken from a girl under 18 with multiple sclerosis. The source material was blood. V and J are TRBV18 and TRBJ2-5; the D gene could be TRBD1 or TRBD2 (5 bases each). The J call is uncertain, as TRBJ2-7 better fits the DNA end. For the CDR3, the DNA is TGTGCCAGCTCACCACGGGTCGGGGACGACGAGCAGTACTTC. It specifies CASSPRVGDDEQYF.